One sample yielded the 3 T cell receptor beta chains listed below, sequenced in a study of T and B cells in COVID-19 patients. From blood, 250-500 ng of genomic DNA served as TRB template. TRB rearrangements were amplified by multiplex PCR with BIOMED2 TRB-A/B primers. TCRdb processed the multiplex PCR reads anew with MiXCR; each CDR3 protein has one entry. The table records tens of thousands of distinct CDR3 sequences, 25% to 30% of them present only once. Sequencing input: blood. Receptor source: a human donor who had recovered from COVID-19.

V usage is TRBV5-4 and J usage is TRBJ1-5, with D maybe TRBD1 (5 bases). Trimming left V 4 bases short and J 0 bases short, with 11 bases between. The CDR3 is 15 residues long. The germline V gene has CDR1 SGHNT and CDR2 YYREEE (reference sequence). CDR3 nucleotides: TGTGCCAGCAGCCCTGGGGGAGATAGCAATCAGCCCCAGCATTTT. The encoded protein is CASSPGGDSNQPQHF.

The rearrangement uses TRBV20-1 and TRBJ2-1; D possibly corresponds to TRBD1 (6 bases). CDR1 is DFQATT and CDR2 is SNEGSKA in the germline V gene (reference sequence). The CDR3 runs to 13 residues. V was shortened by 7 bases and J by 4 bases, with 14 bases between the two germline ends. The CDR3 DNA follows: TGCAGTGGATACAGGGTGGGGTACAATGAGCAGTTCTTC. Its translation: CSGYRVGYNEQFF.

This rearrangement joins TRBV7-6 to TRBJ1-4, with D perhaps TRBD1 (5 bases). Trimming pared 5 bases from V and 7 bases from J, leaving 14 bases between. The germline V gene has CDR1 SGHVS and CDR2 FNYEAQ. The CDR3 has 14 amino acids. CDR3 bases: TGTGCCAGCAGCGGCCGTGGGGGAGCTGAAAAACTGTTTTTT. As protein: CASSGRGGAEKLFF.